This T cell receptor beta chain came from a study of blood T cell repertoires in COVID-19. The germline V gene has CDR1 KGHSH and CDR2 LQKENI. This CDR3 is built from 11 residues. Trimming at V came to 3 bases and at J to 14 bases, leaving 4 bases not matched to a gene. Only in-frame clones appear in the TCRdb table, and some are missing; sequencing was by immunoSEQ multiplex PCR. The sample holds about 140,000 clones, more than 75% seen once. The rearrangement joins TRBV18 to TRBJ2-1, with 7 nucleotides matching TRBD2. The sequenced sample was peripheral blood. This sequence was found in a man between 60 and 75 years old who had recovered from COVID-19. CDR3: CASSPGGSKFF. CDR3 in DNA: TGTGCCAGCTCACCGGGCGGGAGTAAGTTCTTC.